These T cell receptor beta chains were read from a single sample in a study of vaccination effects on CD4 cells after COVID-19. The method was immunoSEQ multiplex PCR; TCRdb's version includes in-frame clones alone and lacks a portion of them. The table lists 22,000 or so clones, roughly 74% of them singletons. The antigens for these receptors are not known. The sample consisted of CD4+ T cells from PBMCs cultured with a peptide pool, taken before COVID-19 vaccination. The receptors were sampled from a human donor who had a prior SARS-CoV-2 infection. Each CDR3 is given with its conserved first and last residue. D genes are given only for firm matches. Clone size is stated in some rows and not others, as once, few, many or a class when expanded.

J	size	V	D	CDR3	DNA
TRBJ2-7	NA	TRBV11-3	TRBD1	CASSWESGTGGYEQYF	TGTGCCAGCAGCTGGGAATCCGGGACAGGGGGATACGAGCAGTACTTC
TRBJ2-7	NA	TRBV5-6	NA	CASTSRGYHEQYF	TGTGCCAGCACCTCAAGGGGTTATCACGAGCAGTACTTC
TRBJ2-1	once	TRBV4-2	TRBD2	CASSPPGTSGPKYNEQFF	TGTGCCAGCAGCCCACCCGGGACTAGCGGGCCCAAGTACAATGAGCAGTTCTTC
TRBJ1-2	NA	TRBV5-1	NA	CASSLSGATQLYGYTF	TGCGCCAGCAGTCTCTCCGGGGCCACACAGCTCTATGGCTACACCTTC
TRBJ1-4	NA	TRBV27	NA	CASRSKGGDHLNLGKLFF	TGTGCCAGCAGGTCCAAGGGAGGGGACCACCTGAATCTCGGAAAACTGTTTTTT
TRBJ2-1	NA	TRBV7-6	NA	CASSNPRNGHRNNEQFF	TGTGCCAGCAGCAACCCCCGAAACGGACACCGCAACAATGAGCAGTTCTTC
TRBJ2-5	NA	TRBV25-1	NA	CASSVGSLETQYF	TGTGCCAGCAGTGTTGGCTCGTTGGAGACCCAGTACTTC
TRBJ2-5	NA	TRBV29-1	NA	CSVVGLEETQYF	TGCAGCGTTGTAGGGCTTGAGGAGACCCAGTACTTC
TRBJ2-2	NA	TRBV5-1	NA	CASSLTSNTGELFF	TGCGCCAGCAGCTTAACTTCGAACACCGGGGAGCTGTTTTTT
TRBJ2-6	NA	TRBV5-1	TRBD2	CASGGEGSGANVLTF	TGCGCCAGCGGGGGGGAAGGTTCCGGGGCCAACGTCCTGACTTTC
TRBJ1-5	NA	TRBV30	NA	CAWSLYALGQPQHF	TGTGCCTGGTCTCTGTATGCGCTGGGTCAGCCCCAGCATTTT
TRBJ2-6	NA	TRBV7-3	TRBD2	CASSLRGIAGSRSSGANVLTF	TGTGCCAGCAGCTTAAGGGGTATAGCGGGGTCACGGAGCTCTGGGGCCAACGTCCTGACTTTC
TRBJ2-5	NA	TRBV7-3	NA	CASSLRAEETQYF	TGTGCCAGCAGCTTAAGGGCGGAAGAGACCCAGTACTTC
TRBJ2-3	NA	TRBV6-5	NA	CASNPRRGTQYF	TGTGCCAGCAACCCCCGGCGAGGTACGCAGTATTTT